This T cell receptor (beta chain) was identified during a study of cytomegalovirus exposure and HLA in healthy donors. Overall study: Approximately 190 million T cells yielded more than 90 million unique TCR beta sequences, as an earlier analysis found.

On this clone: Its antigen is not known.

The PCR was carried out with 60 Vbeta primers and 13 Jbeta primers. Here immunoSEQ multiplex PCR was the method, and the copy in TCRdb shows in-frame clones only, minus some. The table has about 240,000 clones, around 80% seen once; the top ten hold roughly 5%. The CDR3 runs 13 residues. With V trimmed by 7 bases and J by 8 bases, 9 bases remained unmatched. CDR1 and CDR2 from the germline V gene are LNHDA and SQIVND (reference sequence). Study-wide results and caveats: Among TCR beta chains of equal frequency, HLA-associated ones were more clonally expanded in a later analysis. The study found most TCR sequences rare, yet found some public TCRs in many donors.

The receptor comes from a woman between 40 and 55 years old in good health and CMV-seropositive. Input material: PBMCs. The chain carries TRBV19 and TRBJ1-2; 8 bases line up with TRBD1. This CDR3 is CASTTGGARGYTF. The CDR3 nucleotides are TGTGCCAGTACCACAGGGGGGGCACGGGGCTACACCTTC.